The rows below give T cell receptor beta chains drawn from one sample of a study of blood T cell repertoires in COVID-19. Libraries were prepared by immunoSEQ multiplex PCR; TCRdb keeps only in-frame clonotypes and omits some of them. This sample has over 120,000 clones, with roughly 80% found just once. The sequencing input was peripheral blood. Receptors originate from a human donor in a cohort sampled during active COVID-19. Both conserved end residues are part of each CDR3. D genes are given only for firm matches. Part of the rows lack a size; the others show once, few, many or a class for expanded clones.

size: -; J: TRBJ1-2; V: TRBV29-1; D: TRBD1; length: 18; DNA: TGCAGCGTTGAAGATCTGGTGGACAGGGGAGCGGCTAACTATGGCTACACCTTC; CDR3: CSVEDLVDRGAANYGYTF
size: once; J: TRBJ1-4; V: TRBV4-2; D: -; length: 14; DNA: TGTGCCAGCAGCCTCGGCGCCCAGGCAGAGAAACTGTTTTTT; CDR3: CASSLGAQAEKLFF
size: -; J: TRBJ2-1; V: TRBV11-1; D: -; length: 16; DNA: TGTGCCAGCAGCTTAAGATCAGGGGGGCTCTACAATGAGCAGTTCTTC; CDR3: CASSLRSGGLYNEQFF
size: -; J: TRBJ1-2; V: TRBV7-2; D: -; length: 13; DNA: TGTGCCAGCAGCTCCGCCCCTCGGGATGGCTACACCTTC; CDR3: CASSSAPRDGYTF
size: -; J: TRBJ2-3; V: TRBV19; D: TRBD1; length: 16; DNA: TGTGCCAGTAGTATTAGGGGCAGGGGGCAGACAGATACGCAGTATTTT; CDR3: CASSIRGRGQTDTQYF
size: -; J: TRBJ1-1; V: TRBV18; D: -; length: 14; DNA: TGTGCCAGCTCACCGAGCGGGGGTAACACTGAAGCTTTCTTT; CDR3: CASSPSGGNTEAFF
size: once; J: TRBJ2-3; V: TRBV6-4; D: -; length: 13; DNA: TGTGCCAGCAGTCCCGAACTAGGAGATACGCAGTATTTT; CDR3: CASSPELGDTQYF
size: -; J: TRBJ2-1; V: TRBV2; D: -; length: 13; DNA: TGTGCCAGCAAACCGGGAGAAGTCTATGAGCAGTTCTTC; CDR3: CASKPGEVYEQFF
size: -; J: TRBJ1-5; V: TRBV28; D: TRBD1; length: 15; DNA: TGTGCCAGCAGGGGGACAGCTTATAGCAATCAGCCCCAGCATTTT; CDR3: CASRGTAYSNQPQHF
size: -; J: TRBJ1-6; V: TRBV11-2; D: -; length: 15; DNA: TGTGCCAGCAGCTTAGGGCTGAGGTTTAATTCACCCCTCCACTTT; CDR3: CASSLGLRFNSPLHF
size: -; J: TRBJ1-2; V: TRBV5-6; D: TRBD1; length: 15; DNA: TGTGCCAGCAGCTTACGACAGGGGCGAAACTATGGCTACACCTTC; CDR3: CASSLRQGRNYGYTF
size: -; J: TRBJ1-4; V: TRBV4-1; D: TRBD1; length: 14; DNA: TGCGCCAGCAGGCCCACAGGGGTCGGGGAAAAACTGTTTTTT; CDR3: CASRPTGVGEKLFF
size: -; J: TRBJ2-2; V: TRBV9; D: TRBD1; length: 16; DNA: TGTGCCAGCAGCGCTCCAGGGGGTGGGAACACCGGGGAGCTGTTTTTT; CDR3: CASSAPGGGNTGELFF
size: few; J: TRBJ2-3; V: TRBV15; D: TRBD1; length: 19; DNA: TGTGCCACCAGCAGAGTCCCGGACTGGACAGGGGGGAACACAGATACGCAGTATTTT; CDR3: CATSRVPDWTGGNTDTQYF
size: -; J: TRBJ2-2; V: TRBV11-2; D: TRBD2; length: 15; DNA: TGTGCCAGCAGCTTCATAGCGGGAGCCACCGGGGAGCTGTTTTTT; CDR3: CASSFIAGATGELFF
size: -; J: TRBJ2-5; V: TRBV9; D: -; length: 14; DNA: TGTGCCAGCAGCGTAGCCCCGAGGGGGGAGACCCAGTACTTC; CDR3: CASSVAPRGETQYF
size: -; J: TRBJ2-1; V: TRBV29-1; D: TRBD2; length: 13; DNA: TGCAGCGGTGGACTAGCGGGAGTCATGGAGCAGTTCTTC; CDR3: CSGGLAGVMEQFF
size: -; J: TRBJ1-4; V: TRBV4-1; D: TRBD1; length: 19; DNA: TGCGCCAGCAGCCTGCAAGACGGGACAGGGTCCCTCGCCGCTGAAAAACTGTTTTTT; CDR3: CASSLQDGTGSLAAEKLFF
size: -; J: TRBJ1-5; V: TRBV4-2; D: -; length: 14; DNA: TGTGCCAGCAGCCAAGACTGGGCCTCCCAGCCCCAGCATTTT; CDR3: CASSQDWASQPQHF
size: -; J: TRBJ1-1; V: TRBV3-1/TRBV3-2; D: -; length: 13; DNA: TGTGCCAGCAGCCAAACAGACAACACTGAAGCTTTCTTT; CDR3: CASSQTDNTEAFF
size: -; J: TRBJ1-4; V: TRBV4-2; D: -; length: 14; DNA: TGTGCCAGCAGCCAAGGAGGTAGAGATGAAAAACTGTTTTTT; CDR3: CASSQGGRDEKLFF
size: -; J: TRBJ2-3; V: TRBV6-1; D: -; length: 14; DNA: TGTGCCAGCAGTTATCTCACAGGAGAAGATACGCAGTATTTT; CDR3: CASSYLTGEDTQYF
size: -; J: TRBJ1-4; V: TRBV15; D: TRBD1; length: 16; DNA: TGTGCCACCAGCAGCAAAAGGGACAGATCTAATGAAAAACTGTTTTTT; CDR3: CATSSKRDRSNEKLFF
size: -; J: TRBJ2-1; V: TRBV28; D: TRBD2; length: 14; DNA: TGTGCCAGCAACATCCCCCTAGCGGGGCGTGAGCAGTTCTTC; CDR3: CASNIPLAGREQFF
size: -; J: TRBJ2-1; V: TRBV7-9; D: TRBD2; length: 17; DNA: TGTGCCAGCAGCGCCTTAGGACTAGCGTCCATAGGTAATGAGCAGTTCTTC; CDR3: CASSALGLASIGNEQFF
size: -; J: TRBJ1-2; V: TRBV4-2; D: -; length: 16; DNA: TGTGCCAGCAGCCAAGAGCCAGGGTCTTTCAACTATGGCTACACCTTC; CDR3: CASSQEPGSFNYGYTF
size: -; J: TRBJ1-5; V: TRBV25-1; D: -; length: 14; DNA: TGTGCCAGCAGTGAGGGGGGAAGCAATCAGCCCCAGCATTTT; CDR3: CASSEGGSNQPQHF
size: -; J: TRBJ1-2; V: TRBV19; D: TRBD1; length: 13; DNA: TGTGCCAGTACCCGTGACAGGGGGAGAGGCTACACCTTC; CDR3: CASTRDRGRGYTF
size: -; J: TRBJ1-6; V: TRBV28; D: TRBD1; length: 14; DNA: TGTGCCAGCACTAGGGACAGAAATAATTCACCCCTCCACTTT; CDR3: CASTRDRNNSPLHF
size: -; J: TRBJ1-3; V: TRBV19; D: -; length: 13; DNA: TGTGCCAGTAGAGTTAGCTCTGGAAACACCATATATTTT; CDR3: CASRVSSGNTIYF
size: -; J: TRBJ2-1; V: TRBV18; D: -; length: 18; DNA: TGTGCCAGCTCACCACCCGGAGGGGCAGCGGGTTTATACAATGAGCAGTTCTTC; CDR3: CASSPPGGAAGLYNEQFF
size: once; J: TRBJ1-1; V: TRBV15; D: -; length: 15; DNA: TGTGCCACCAGCAGAGATAGTAAAGGAGGGACTGAAGCTTTCTTT; CDR3: CATSRDSKGGTEAFF
size: -; J: TRBJ2-3; V: TRBV24-1; D: TRBD1; length: 15; DNA: TGTGCCACCAGTGATCGGGACAGGGTCACAGATACGCAGTATTTT; CDR3: CATSDRDRVTDTQYF
size: once; J: TRBJ2-3; V: TRBV9; D: TRBD2; length: 17; DNA: TGTGCCAGCAGCGTTTCTAGCGGGTTATCATCAGGAGATACGCAGTATTTT; CDR3: CASSVSSGLSSGDTQYF
size: few; J: TRBJ2-7; V: TRBV9; D: -; length: 13; DNA: TGTGCCAGCAGCCGGGGGAGCTCCTACGAGCAGTACTTC; CDR3: CASSRGSSYEQYF
size: -; J: TRBJ2-3; V: TRBV7-9; D: TRBD2; length: 18; DNA: TGTGCCAGCAGCTTAGCCACCGGACTAGCGGGGGGCACAGATACGCAGTATTTT; CDR3: CASSLATGLAGGTDTQYF
size: few; J: TRBJ1-1; V: TRBV2; D: -; length: 15; DNA: TGTGCCAGCAGTGGAGGTTTACGGGGGGACACTGAAGCTTTCTTT; CDR3: CASSGGLRGDTEAFF
size: -; J: TRBJ2-3; V: TRBV4-2; D: -; length: 13; DNA: TGTGCCAGCAGCCAAGATCGGACAGATACGCAGTATTTT; CDR3: CASSQDRTDTQYF
size: -; J: TRBJ1-2; V: TRBV27; D: -; length: 14; DNA: TGTGCCAGCAGTTTAAGGGGAATCGACTATGGCTACACCTTC; CDR3: CASSLRGIDYGYTF
size: -; J: TRBJ1-3; V: TRBV11-2; D: -; length: 17; DNA: TGTGCCAGCAGCTTTTTCCCGGGGTTCTTATCTGGAAACACCATATATTTT; CDR3: CASSFFPGFLSGNTIYF
size: -; J: TRBJ2-7; V: TRBV29-1; D: TRBD1; length: 14; DNA: TGCAGCGTGGGGACAGGACAGGGTAGTGGCGAGCAGTACTTC; CDR3: CSVGTGQGSGEQYF
size: -; J: TRBJ2-5; V: TRBV14; D: -; length: 13; DNA: TGTGCCAGCAGCCAATCCCAGGGAGAGACCCAGTACTTC; CDR3: CASSQSQGETQYF
size: -; J: TRBJ2-7; V: TRBV5-6; D: TRBD1; length: 16; DNA: TGTGCCAGCAGCTTGGGTGGGACAGGGGGGCTCTACGAGCAGTACTTC; CDR3: CASSLGGTGGLYEQYF
size: -; J: TRBJ2-1; V: TRBV4-1; D: -; length: 16; DNA: TGCGCCAGCAGCCAAGTTTTAGCGGTGCTCTACAATGAGCAGTTCTTC; CDR3: CASSQVLAVLYNEQFF
size: -; J: TRBJ1-5; V: TRBV10-3; D: -; length: 13; DNA: TGTGCCATCAGTGTGGGGGGGGGTCAGCCCCAGCATTTT; CDR3: CAISVGGGQPQHF
size: -; J: TRBJ1-2; V: TRBV5-1; D: TRBD1; length: 13; DNA: TGCGCCAGCAGCTTGGAAGGACAGGGATTAAACACCTTC; CDR3: CASSLEGQGLNTF
size: -; J: TRBJ2-7; V: TRBV2; D: TRBD1; length: 15; DNA: TGTGCCAGCAGTGAACTGGGACAGCTAACCTACGAGCAGTACTTC; CDR3: CASSELGQLTYEQYF
size: few; J: TRBJ1-2; V: TRBV3-1/TRBV3-2; D: -; length: 13; DNA: TGTGCCAGCAGCCAAAATTTTCATCATGGCTACACCTTC; CDR3: CASSQNFHHGYTF
size: -; J: TRBJ2-1; V: TRBV5-4; D: -; length: 14; DNA: TGTGCAGAAGACCGGGGGGCGGGTTACAATGAGCAGTTCTTC; CDR3: CAEDRGAGYNEQFF
size: -; J: TRBJ2-3; V: TRBV21-1; D: -; length: 15; DNA: TGTGCCAGCAGCAAAGCGGGAGGGGAGACAGATACGCAGTATTTT; CDR3: CASSKAGGETDTQYF